This T cell receptor beta chain was obtained from a study of beta chain features in type 1 diabetes. General study results and limits: TCRB rearrangement may or may not be influenced by HLA type; here this remained unresolved.

Isolated RNA was reverse transcribed in full, so expressed TCRB transcripts were sequenced. Sequencing was performed with immunoSEQ multiplex PCR; in TCRdb, only in-frame clones are kept and a portion is missing. Among hundreds of thousands of clones listed, roughly 15% were seen once. The CDR3 has 12 amino acids. The germline CDR1 and CDR2 sequences are MDHEN and SYDVKM. Losses at the gene ends were 11 bases for V and 8 bases for J; bases not matched to a gene: 4. Turning to this clone: The antigen is undetermined.

The V call is TRBV28, the J call TRBJ1-4; 11 positions match TRBD1. Sequenced sample: naive CD4+ T cells from blood. This receptor was obtained from a man aged 18 to 30 in good health. The CDR3 DNA follows: TGTGCCTCCGGGACAGGGGGGGAAAAACTGTTTTTT. It translates to CASGTGGEKLFF.